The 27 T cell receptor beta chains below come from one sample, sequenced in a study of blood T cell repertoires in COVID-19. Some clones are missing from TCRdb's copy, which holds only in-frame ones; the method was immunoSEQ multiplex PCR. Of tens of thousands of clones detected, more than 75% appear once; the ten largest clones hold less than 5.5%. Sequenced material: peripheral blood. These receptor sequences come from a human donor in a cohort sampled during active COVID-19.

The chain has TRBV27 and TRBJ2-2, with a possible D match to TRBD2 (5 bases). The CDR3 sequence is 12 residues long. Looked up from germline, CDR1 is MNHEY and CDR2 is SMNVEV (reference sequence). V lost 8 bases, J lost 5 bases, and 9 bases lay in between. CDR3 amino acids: CASSGVTGELFF. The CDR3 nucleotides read TGTGCCAGCTCCGGGGTGACCGGGGAGCTGTTTTTT.

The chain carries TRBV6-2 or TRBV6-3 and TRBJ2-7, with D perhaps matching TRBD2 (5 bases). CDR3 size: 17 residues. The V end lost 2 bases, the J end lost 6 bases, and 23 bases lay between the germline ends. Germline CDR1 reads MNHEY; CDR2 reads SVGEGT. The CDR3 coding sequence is TGTGCCAGCAGTTACGGGCGACTGAGCGGAAAAGGTCCCGAGCAGTACTTC. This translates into CASSYGRLSGKGPEQYF.

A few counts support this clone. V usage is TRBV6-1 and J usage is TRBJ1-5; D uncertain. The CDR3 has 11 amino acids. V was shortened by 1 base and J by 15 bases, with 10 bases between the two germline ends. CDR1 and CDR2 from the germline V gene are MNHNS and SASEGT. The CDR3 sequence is CASSEVPPWHF. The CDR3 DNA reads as TGTGCCAGCAGTGAAGTCCCCCCATGGCATTTT.

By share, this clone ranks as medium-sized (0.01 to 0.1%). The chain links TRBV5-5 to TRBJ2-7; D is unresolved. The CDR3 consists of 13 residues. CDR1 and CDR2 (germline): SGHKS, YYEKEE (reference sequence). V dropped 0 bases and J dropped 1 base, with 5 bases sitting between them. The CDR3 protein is CASSLAGSYEQYF. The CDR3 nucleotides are TGTGCCAGCAGCTTGGCCGGTTCCTACGAGCAGTACTTC.

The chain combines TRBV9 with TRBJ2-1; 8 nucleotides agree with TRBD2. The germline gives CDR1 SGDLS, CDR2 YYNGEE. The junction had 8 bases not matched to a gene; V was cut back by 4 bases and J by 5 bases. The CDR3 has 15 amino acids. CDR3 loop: CASSPPRGGHNEQFF. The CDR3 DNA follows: TGTGCCAGCAGCCCCCCCCGGGGGGGACACAATGAGCAGTTCTTC. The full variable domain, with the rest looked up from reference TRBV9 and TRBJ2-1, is DSGVTQTPKHLITATGQRVTLRCSPRSGDLSVYWYQQSLDQGLQFLIQYYNGEERAKGNILERFSAQQFPDLHSELNLSSLELGDSALYFCASSPPRGGHNEQFFGPGTRLTVL.

The CDR3 region has the DNA TGTGCCAGCAGCTTATTTGGGACAGGGAGAAATGAGCAGTTCTTC. Encoded protein: CASSLFGTGRNEQFF. The V and J genes are TRBV7-9 and TRBJ2-1; 9 nucleotides line up with TRBD1. This CDR3 is 15 amino acids long. J gave up 7 bases and V 2 bases, and 6 bases lay outside the gene matches. From germline, CDR1 is SEHNR and CDR2 FQNEAQ (reference sequence).

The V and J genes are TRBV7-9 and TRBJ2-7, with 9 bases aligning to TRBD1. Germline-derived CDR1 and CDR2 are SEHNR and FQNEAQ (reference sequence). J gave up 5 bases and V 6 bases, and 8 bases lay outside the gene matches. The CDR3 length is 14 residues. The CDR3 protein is CASRRGGQGNEQYF. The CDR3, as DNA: TGTGCCAGCAGAAGAGGCGGACAGGGGAACGAGCAGTACTTC.

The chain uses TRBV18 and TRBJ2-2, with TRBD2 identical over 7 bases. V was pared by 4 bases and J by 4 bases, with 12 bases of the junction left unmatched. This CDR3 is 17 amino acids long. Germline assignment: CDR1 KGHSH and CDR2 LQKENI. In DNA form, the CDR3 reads TGTGCCAGCTCACTTTCCCCGAGCGGGGAATTCACCGGGGAGCTGTTTTTT. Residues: CASSLSPSGEFTGELFF.

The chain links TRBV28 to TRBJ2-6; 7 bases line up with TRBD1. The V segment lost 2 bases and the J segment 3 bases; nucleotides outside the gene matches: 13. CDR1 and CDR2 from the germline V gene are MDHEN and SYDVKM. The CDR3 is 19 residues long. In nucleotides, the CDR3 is TGTGCCAGCAGTTTAGGGAAGGGGGCTTATGTCTTTGGGGCCAACGTCCTGACTTTC. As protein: CASSLGKGAYVFGANVLTF.

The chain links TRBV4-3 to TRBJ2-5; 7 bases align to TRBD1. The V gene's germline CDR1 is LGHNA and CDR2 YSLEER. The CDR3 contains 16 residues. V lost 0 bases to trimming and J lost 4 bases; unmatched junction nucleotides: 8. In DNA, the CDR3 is TGCGCCAGCAGCCAAGAGTTCAGGGGGTGGGGAGAGACCCAGTACTTC. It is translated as CASSQEFRGWGETQYF.

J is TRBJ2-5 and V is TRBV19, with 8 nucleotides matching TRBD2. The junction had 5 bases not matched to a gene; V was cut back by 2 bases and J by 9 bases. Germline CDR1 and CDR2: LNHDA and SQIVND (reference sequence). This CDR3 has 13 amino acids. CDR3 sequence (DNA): TGTGCCAGTAGTATACCCCCGGGAGGGGCCCAGTACTTC. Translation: CASSIPPGGAQYF.

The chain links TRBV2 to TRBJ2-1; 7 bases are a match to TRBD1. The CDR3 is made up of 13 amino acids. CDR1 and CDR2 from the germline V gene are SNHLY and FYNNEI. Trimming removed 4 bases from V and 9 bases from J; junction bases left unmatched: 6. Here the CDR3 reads CASSAQGQGEQFF. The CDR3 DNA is TGTGCCAGCAGTGCACAGGGGCAAGGTGAGCAGTTCTTC.

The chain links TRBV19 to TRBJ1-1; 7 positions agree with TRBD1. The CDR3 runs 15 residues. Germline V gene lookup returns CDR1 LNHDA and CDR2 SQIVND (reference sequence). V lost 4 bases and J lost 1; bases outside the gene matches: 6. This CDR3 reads CASSTSTGANTEAFF. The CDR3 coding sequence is TGTGCCAGTAGTACCTCCACAGGGGCGAACACTGAAGCTTTCTTT.

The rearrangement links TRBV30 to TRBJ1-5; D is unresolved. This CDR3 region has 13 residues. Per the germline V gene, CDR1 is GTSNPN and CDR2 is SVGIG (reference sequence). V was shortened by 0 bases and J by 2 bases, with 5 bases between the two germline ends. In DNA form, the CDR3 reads TGTGCCTGGAGTGTATATGGCAATCAGCCCCAGCATTTT. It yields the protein CAWSVYGNQPQHF.

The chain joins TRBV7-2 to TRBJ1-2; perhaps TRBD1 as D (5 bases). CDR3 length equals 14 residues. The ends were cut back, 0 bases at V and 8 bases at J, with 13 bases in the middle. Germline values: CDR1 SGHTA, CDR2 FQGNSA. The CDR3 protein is CASSLARAREGYTF. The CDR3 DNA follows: TGTGCCAGCAGCTTAGCAAGGGCCAGGGAAGGCTACACCTTC.

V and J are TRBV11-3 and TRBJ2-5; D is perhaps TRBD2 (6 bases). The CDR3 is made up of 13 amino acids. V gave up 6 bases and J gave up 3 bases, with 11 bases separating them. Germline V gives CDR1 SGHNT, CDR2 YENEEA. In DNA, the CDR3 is TGTGCCAGCAGTCGGGGGTTTGAAGAGACCCAGTACTTC. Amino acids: CASSRGFEETQYF.

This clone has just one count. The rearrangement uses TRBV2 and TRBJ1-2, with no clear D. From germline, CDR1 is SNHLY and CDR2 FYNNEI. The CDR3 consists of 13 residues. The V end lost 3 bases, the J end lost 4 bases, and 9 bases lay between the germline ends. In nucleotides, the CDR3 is TGTGCCAGCAGTGAGGGCGGAGGCTATGGCTACACCTTC. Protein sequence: CASSEGGGYGYTF.

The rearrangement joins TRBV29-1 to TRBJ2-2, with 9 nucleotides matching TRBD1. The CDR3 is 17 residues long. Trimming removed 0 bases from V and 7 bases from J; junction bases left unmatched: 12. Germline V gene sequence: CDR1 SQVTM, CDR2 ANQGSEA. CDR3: CSVEDSGTGILSGELFF. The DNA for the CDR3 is TGCAGCGTTGAAGATTCAGGGACAGGGATCTTAAGCGGGGAGCTGTTTTTT.

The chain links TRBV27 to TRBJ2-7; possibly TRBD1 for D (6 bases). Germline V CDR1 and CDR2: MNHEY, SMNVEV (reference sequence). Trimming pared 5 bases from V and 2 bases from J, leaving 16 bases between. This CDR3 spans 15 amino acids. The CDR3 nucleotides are TGTGCCAGCAGTAGAAACAGGGCTTTGACCTACGAGCAGTACTTC. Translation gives CASSRNRALTYEQYF.

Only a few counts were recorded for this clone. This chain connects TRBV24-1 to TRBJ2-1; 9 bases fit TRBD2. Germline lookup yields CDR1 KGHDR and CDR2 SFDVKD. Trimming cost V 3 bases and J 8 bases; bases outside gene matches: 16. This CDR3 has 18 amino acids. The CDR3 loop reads CATSDDTGEAGGFDEQFF. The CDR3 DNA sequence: TGTGCCACCAGTGATGATACAGGGGAGGCGGGAGGGTTCGATGAGCAGTTCTTC.

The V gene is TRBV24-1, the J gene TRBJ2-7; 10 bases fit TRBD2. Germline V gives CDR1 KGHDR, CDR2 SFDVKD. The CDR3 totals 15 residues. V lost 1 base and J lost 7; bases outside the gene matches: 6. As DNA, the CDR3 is TGTGCCACCAGTGATTTAGCGGGAGGGCCAGGGGAGCAGTACTTC. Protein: CATSDLAGGPGEQYF.

DNA of the CDR3: TGTGCCATCAGTCAGACAGGGTCTTCCTCTGGGGCCAACGTCCTGACTTTC. It is translated as CAISQTGSSSGANVLTF. The chain links TRBV10-3 to TRBJ2-6; 7 bases fit TRBD1. This CDR3 is 17 amino acids long. CDR1 ENHRY and CDR2 SYGVKD come from the germline V gene. V shed 5 bases, J shed 0 bases, and the junction held 7 bases outside the gene matches.

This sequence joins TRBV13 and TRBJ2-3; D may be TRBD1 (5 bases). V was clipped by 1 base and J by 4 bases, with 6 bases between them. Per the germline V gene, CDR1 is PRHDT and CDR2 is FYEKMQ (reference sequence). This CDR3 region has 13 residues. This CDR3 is CASSLEGPDTQYF. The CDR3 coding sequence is TGTGCCAGCAGCTTAGAGGGGCCAGATACGCAGTATTTT.

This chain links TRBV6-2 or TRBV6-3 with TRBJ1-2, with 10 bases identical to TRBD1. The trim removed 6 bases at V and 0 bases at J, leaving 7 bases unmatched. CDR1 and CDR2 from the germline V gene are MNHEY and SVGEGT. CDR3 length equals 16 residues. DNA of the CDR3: TGTGCCAGCAGCGACGAGGGACAGGGGCCTAACTATGGCTACACCTTC. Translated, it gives CASSDEGQGPNYGYTF.

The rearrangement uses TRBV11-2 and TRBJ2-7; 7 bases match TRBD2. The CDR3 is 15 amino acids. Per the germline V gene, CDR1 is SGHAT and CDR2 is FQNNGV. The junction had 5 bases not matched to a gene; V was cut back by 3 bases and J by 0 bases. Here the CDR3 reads CASSFKGEGSYEQYF. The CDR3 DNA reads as TGTGCCAGCAGCTTCAAAGGGGAGGGCTCCTACGAGCAGTACTTC.

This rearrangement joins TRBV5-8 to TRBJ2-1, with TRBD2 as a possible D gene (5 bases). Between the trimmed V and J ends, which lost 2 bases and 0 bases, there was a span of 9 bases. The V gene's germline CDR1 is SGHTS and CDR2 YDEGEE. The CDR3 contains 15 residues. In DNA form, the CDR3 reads TGTGCCAGCAGCTTAGCGGATCTCTCCTACAATGAGCAGTTCTTC. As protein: CASSLADLSYNEQFF.

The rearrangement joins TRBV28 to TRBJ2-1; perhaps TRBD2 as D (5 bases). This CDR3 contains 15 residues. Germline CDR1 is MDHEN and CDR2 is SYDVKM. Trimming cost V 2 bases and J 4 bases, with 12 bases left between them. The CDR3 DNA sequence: TGTGCCAGCAGTTTAAGTGCGGGCCTGTACAATGAGCAGTTCTTC. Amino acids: CASSLSAGLYNEQFF.